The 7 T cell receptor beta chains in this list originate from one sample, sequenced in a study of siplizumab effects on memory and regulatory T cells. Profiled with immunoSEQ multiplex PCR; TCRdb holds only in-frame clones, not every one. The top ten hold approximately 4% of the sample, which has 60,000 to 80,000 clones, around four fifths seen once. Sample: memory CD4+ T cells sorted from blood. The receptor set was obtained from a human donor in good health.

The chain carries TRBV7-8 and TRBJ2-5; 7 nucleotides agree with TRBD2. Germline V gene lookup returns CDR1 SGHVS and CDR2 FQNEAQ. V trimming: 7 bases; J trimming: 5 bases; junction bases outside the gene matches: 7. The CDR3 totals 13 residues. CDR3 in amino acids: CASTLTSRETQYF. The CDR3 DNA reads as TGTGCCAGCACCTTGACTAGCCGGGAGACCCAGTACTTC.

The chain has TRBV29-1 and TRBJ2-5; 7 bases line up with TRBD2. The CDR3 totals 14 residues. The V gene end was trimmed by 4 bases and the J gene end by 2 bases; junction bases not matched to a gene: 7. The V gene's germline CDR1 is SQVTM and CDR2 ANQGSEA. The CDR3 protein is CSVVTGGGQETQYF. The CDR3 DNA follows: TGCAGCGTTGTCACTGGGGGGGGTCAAGAGACCCAGTACTTC.

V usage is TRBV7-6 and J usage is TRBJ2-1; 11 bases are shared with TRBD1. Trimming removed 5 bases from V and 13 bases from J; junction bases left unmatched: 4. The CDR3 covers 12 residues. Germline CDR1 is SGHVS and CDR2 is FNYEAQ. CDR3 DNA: TGTGCCAGCAGCCAAAGGACAGGGGGCCAGTTCTTC. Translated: CASSQRTGGQFF.

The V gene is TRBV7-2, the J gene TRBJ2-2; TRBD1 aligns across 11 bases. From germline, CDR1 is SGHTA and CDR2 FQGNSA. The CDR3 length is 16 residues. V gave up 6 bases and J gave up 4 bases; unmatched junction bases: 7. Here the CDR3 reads CASRSPGTGGTGELFF. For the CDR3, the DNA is TGTGCCAGCAGAAGTCCCGGGACAGGGGGCACCGGGGAGCTGTTTTTT.

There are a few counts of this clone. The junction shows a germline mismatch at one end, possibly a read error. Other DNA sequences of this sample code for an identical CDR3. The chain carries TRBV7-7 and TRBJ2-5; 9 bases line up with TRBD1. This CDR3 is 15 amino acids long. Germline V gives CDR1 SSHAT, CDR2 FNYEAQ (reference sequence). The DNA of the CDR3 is TGTGCTAGCAGCCCTTTGACAGGGGGCCAAGAGACCCAGTACTTC. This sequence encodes CASSPLTGGQETQYF.

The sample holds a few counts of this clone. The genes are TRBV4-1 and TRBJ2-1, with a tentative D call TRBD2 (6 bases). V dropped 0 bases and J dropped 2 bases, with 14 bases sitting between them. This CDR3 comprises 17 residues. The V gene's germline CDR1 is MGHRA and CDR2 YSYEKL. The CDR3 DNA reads TGCGCCAGCAGCCAAGATCTACCGGGGGTTCCCTACAATGAGCAGTTCTTC. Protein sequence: CASSQDLPGVPYNEQFF.

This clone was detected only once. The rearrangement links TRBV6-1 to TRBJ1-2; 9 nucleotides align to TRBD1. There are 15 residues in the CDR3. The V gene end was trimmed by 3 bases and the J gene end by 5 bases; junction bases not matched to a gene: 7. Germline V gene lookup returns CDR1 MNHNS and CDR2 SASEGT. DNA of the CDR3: TGTGCCAGCAGTGAGGCCGGGACAGGGTTGTATGGCTACACCTTC. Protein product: CASSEAGTGLYGYTF.